Listed below are T cell receptor beta chains from one sample, sequenced in a study of cytomegalovirus exposure and HLA in healthy donors. TCRdb's table, derived via immunoSEQ multiplex PCR, lists solely in-frame clones and lacks some. The table records about 73,000 clones, around 90% of them present only once. Sequenced material: PBMCs. The receptors come from a woman between 18 and 29 years old in good health and CMV-seropositive. The CDR3 runs from the conserved cysteine through the conserved F or W. D genes are given only for firm matches. Clone size is stated in some rows and not others, as once, few, many or a class when expanded.

j_call cdr3_length d_call v_call clone_size cdr3_aa cdr3_nt
TRBJ1-1 13 TRBD1 TRBV29-1 . CSVEDRGQVTAFF TGCAGCGTTGAAGACAGGGGGCAAGTAACAGCTTTCTTT
TRBJ2-6 14 TRBD1 TRBV19 . CASRTGVGANVLTF TGTGCCAGTAGAACAGGGGTTGGGGCCAACGTCCTGACTTTC
TRBJ2-1 16 . TRBV21-1 . CASSEKRESSYNEQFF TGTGCCAGCAGCGAAAAACGGGAGAGCTCCTACAATGAGCAGTTCTTC
TRBJ1-2 14 . TRBV2 once CASSVEGGPYGYTF TGTGCCAGCAGTGTCGAGGGAGGTCCCTATGGCTACACCTTC
TRBJ2-3 14 TRBD1 TRBV30 . CAWSGGQNTDTQYF TGTGCCTGGAGTGGGGGACAGAATACAGATACGCAGTATTTT
TRBJ2-3 15 . TRBV6-1 . CASDSGGTVSDTQYF TGTGCCAGCGATTCAGGGGGGACGGTGTCAGATACGCAGTATTTT
TRBJ1-2 14 . TRBV5-4 . CASSSRGRGMGYTF TGTGCCAGCAGCTCGCGGGGGCGGGGGATGGGCTACACCTTC
TRBJ2-1 15 . TRBV4-1 . CASSQEPLYPGEQFF TGCGCCAGCAGCCAAGAACCCCTTTACCCGGGTGAGCAGTTCTTC
TRBJ2-3 16 . TRBV9 . CASSVDIGYRSDTQYF TGTGCCAGCAGCGTAGATATCGGTTACCGGTCAGATACGCAGTATTTT
TRBJ1-2 14 . TRBV19 few CASSQGNNNYGYTF TGTGCCAGTAGTCAGGGGAATAATAACTATGGCTACACCTTC
TRBJ1-1 10 . TRBV30 . CACWNTEAFF TGTGCCTGCTGGAACACTGAAGCTTTCTTT
TRBJ2-1 14 TRBD1 TRBV27 . CASTMGQGYNEQFF TGTGCCAGCACCATGGGACAGGGCTACAATGAGCAGTTCTTC
TRBJ2-7 17 TRBD2 TRBV11-3 . CASSHYETSGRLCEQYF TGTGCCAGCAGCCACTACGAGACTAGCGGGAGATTGTGCGAGCAGTACTTC
TRBJ1-2 18 TRBD1 TRBV30 once CAWRHLTTGTGGLSGYTF TGTGCCTGGAGACACTTAACAACCGGGACAGGGGGCTTGAGTGGCTACACCTTC
TRBJ1-3 17 TRBD1 TRBV4-2 . CASSPKSQGVSGNTIYF TGTGCCAGCAGCCCGAAGTCGCAGGGGGTCTCTGGAAACACCATATATTTT
TRBJ2-6 16 . TRBV28 . CASSLKDYYRANVLTF TGTGCCAGCAGCTTGAAAGATTACTATAGGGCCAACGTCCTGACTTTC
TRBJ2-2 15 . TRBV7-9 . CASRAAGLGPGELFF TGTGCCAGCAGGGCAGCAGGGTTAGGTCCCGGGGAGCTGTTTTTT
TRBJ1-2 13 . TRBV13 . CASSLGQNYGYTF TGTGCCAGCAGCTTAGGACAAAACTATGGCTACACCTTC
TRBJ2-1 16 TRBD1 TRBV4-2 . CASSQRDRARASEQFF TGTGCCAGCAGCCAACGGGACAGGGCCCGCGCAAGCGAGCAGTTCTTC
TRBJ2-5 13 TRBD1 TRBV5-1 . CASSADRVETQYF TGCGCCAGCAGCGCCGACAGGGTAGAGACCCAGTACTTC
TRBJ2-6 15 . TRBV5-5 . CASSPTSSGANVLTF TGTGCCAGCAGCCCCACTAGCTCTGGGGCCAACGTCCTGACTTTC
TRBJ1-5 16 TRBD1 TRBV30 few CAWSHRGTAENQPQHF TGTGCCTGGAGTCACCGGGGGACAGCAGAGAATCAGCCCCAGCATTTT
TRBJ1-5 17 . TRBV21-1 . CASSTDREEVSNQPQHF TGTGCCAGCAGTACAGACAGGGAGGAGGTCAGCAATCAGCCCCAGCATTTT
TRBJ1-5 12 . TRBV6-5 few CASSTQDQPQHF TGTGCCAGCAGTACCCAGGATCAGCCCCAGCATTTT
TRBJ1-6 15 TRBD1 TRBV2 . CASSPGTGHNSPLHF TGTGCCAGCAGTCCCGGGACAGGTCATAATTCACCCCTCCACTTT
TRBJ2-1 18 TRBD2 TRBV7-9 . CASSPNSLAGATVDEQFF TGTGCCAGCAGCCCTAACTCTTTAGCGGGAGCCACGGTCGATGAGCAGTTCTTC
TRBJ1-1 14 . TRBV15 few CATYTTELNTEAFF TGTGCCACCTATACGACGGAGTTGAACACTGAAGCTTTCTTT